The 3 T cell receptor beta chains listed next were all sequenced from one sample in a study of blood T cells in healthy people across ages. Using a J-beta primer mix together with a sample-barcoded 5' primer, a second PCR was run for roughly 6 to 12 cycles. TCRdb reprocessed the 5' RACE reads via MiXCR and lists one record per CDR3 protein. The data show hundreds of thousands of distinct CDR3 sequences, around a quarter seen once. These data also featured in a second study, about T cells of mothers and their children.

Sequencing used blood. These receptors all come from a boy aged 10-17 years in good health.

The sample holds a few counts of this clonotype. This chain links TRBV29-1 with TRBJ2-2; the D is unclear. Germline V lookup: CDR1 SQVTM, CDR2 ANQGSEA. V was trimmed by 2 bases and J by 4 bases, leaving 8 bases between them. CDR3 length equals 13 residues. CDR3: CSVEMVVTGELFF. CDR3 coding DNA: TGCAGCGTTGAAATGGTTGTCACCGGGGAGCTGTTTTTT.

This clonotype was found a few times. The CDR3 loop is CASSLSLGVSLRETQYF. The CDR3 DNA follows: TGTGCCAGCAGTTTAAGCTTAGGGGTTAGCTTGAGAGAGACCCAGTACTTC. The chain recombines TRBV28 with TRBJ2-5; D perhaps matches TRBD1 (5 bases). V lost 2 bases and J 4 bases, leaving 20 bases between the germline ends. Germline lookup yields CDR1 MDHEN and CDR2 SYDVKM. The CDR3 totals 17 residues.

This chain connects TRBV6-1 to TRBJ1-6; no definite D call. Germline-derived CDR1 and CDR2 are MNHNS and SASEGT. With 8 bases removed from V and 0 bases from J, the gap between germline ends came to 17 bases. CDR3 length equals 17 residues. CDR3 coding DNA: TGTGCCAGCGTCGAATTTCCTTGGGGCTCCTATAATTCACCCCTCCACTTT. Translating gives CASVEFPWGSYNSPLHF.